This T cell receptor beta chain is drawn from a study of blood T cell repertoires in COVID-19. Overall study: The study drew acute and convalescent COVID-19 samples from the United States, Italy and Spain. PBMCs, B-cell-depleted T cells, or T cells were the source of the cDNA or gDNA that made up the material.

Original processing notes: Counts of nucleated cells, estimated from reference gene primer amplification, were obtained. Data came from immunoSEQ multiplex PCR; TCRdb stores just in-frame clones and leaves some out. D and trimming were read from the DNA, whereas the V and J calls and clone size are those reported in that table. The table shows around 140,000 clones, with 70% to 90% occurring only once. Germline-derived CDR1 and CDR2 are LNHDA and SQIVND (reference sequence). This CDR3 is 15 amino acids long. After removal of 5 bases from V and 7 bases from J, the junction contained 9 bases not matched to a gene.

Sequences were obtained from peripheral blood. The clonotype comes from an older man with acute or convalescent COVID-19. This sequence joins TRBV19 and TRBJ1-4, with 8 nucleotides matching TRBD1. Here the CDR3 reads CASSFRTGSIEKLFF. As DNA, the CDR3 is TGTGCCAGTAGTTTCAGGACAGGGAGTATTGAAAAACTGTTTTTT.